What follows is one TCR beta chain and its context. This record comes from a study of control samples from healthy donors and cancer patients. With 1 base removed from V and 11 bases from J, the gap between germline ends came to 14 bases. CDR3 length: 13 residues. From germline, CDR1 is SNHLY and CDR2 FYNNEI. Produced via immunoSEQ multiplex PCR; TCRdb's table is partial and in-frame only. Here the sample spans a few hundred thousand clones, about 93% being singletons. Sequencing was performed on PBMCs. The chain combines TRBV2 with TRBJ1-1; no clear D. This TCR derives from a man aged 35 to 55 with head and neck cancer. CDR3 protein: CASSEEDASPAFF. Here the CDR3 DNA reads TGTGCCAGCAGTGAAGAAGACGCCAGTCCGGCTTTCTTT.